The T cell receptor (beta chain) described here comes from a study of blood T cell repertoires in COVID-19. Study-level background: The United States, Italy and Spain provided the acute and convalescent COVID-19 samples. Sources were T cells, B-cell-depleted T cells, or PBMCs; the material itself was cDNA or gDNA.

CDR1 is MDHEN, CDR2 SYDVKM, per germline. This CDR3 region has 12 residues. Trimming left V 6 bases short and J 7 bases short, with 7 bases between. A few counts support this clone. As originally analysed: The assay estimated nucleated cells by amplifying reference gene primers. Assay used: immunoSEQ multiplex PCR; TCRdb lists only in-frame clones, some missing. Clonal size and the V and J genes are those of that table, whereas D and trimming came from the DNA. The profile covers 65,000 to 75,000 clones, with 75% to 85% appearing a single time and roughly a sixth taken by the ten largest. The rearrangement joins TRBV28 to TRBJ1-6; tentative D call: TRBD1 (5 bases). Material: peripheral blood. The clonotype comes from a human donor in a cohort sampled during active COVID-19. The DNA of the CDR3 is TGTGCCAGCAGGGCAGGGAATTCACCCCTCCACTTT. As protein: CASRAGNSPLHF.